Reported below is one T cell receptor (beta chain). The specificity of this receptor is unknown. Base-call qualities are not available, and no considerably larger clone is one nucleotide away. The data derive from a study of blood T cell repertoires in COVID-19 (dated by TCRdb to the early 2020s). Broadly, across the study: The collaborator samples originated in the United States, Italy and Spain and spanned the acute and convalescent phases of COVID-19. The material from the prospective study consisted of cDNA or gDNA derived from T cells, B-cell-depleted T cells, or PBMCs. The dataset comprised deeply sampled blood TCRbeta repertoires from subjects exposed to, actively infected with, or recovered from COVID-19. A freely available public database, intended as a resource for researchers studying the immune response to SARS-CoV-2, is where the repertoires were released. The samples were drawn from two sources: the first 160 participants of the ongoing ImmuneRACE study, and 950 to 1,500 subjects contributed by 6 global collaborators. Sample metadata almost always included a de-identified subject ID, COVID-19 status, age in years and sex. Where available, HLA class I and class II types were obtained from metadata supplied by the sample provider rather than from assay-based typing.

CDR3 length: 12 amino acids, cysteine to phenylalanine. Of all the DNA, just the CDR3 is kept, 36 bases in frame from base 1. The junction shows trimming of 6 bases on V and 9 bases on J, plus 12 bases between the germline ends. TCRbeta CDR3 regions were amplified from genomic DNA using the immunoSEQ Assay, a bias-controlled multiplex PCR. Per the authors' processing: Within the assay, amplification of reference gene primers was used to estimate how many nucleated cells each sample contained. Sequence reads were collapsed and filtered to measure the absolute abundance of every unique TCRbeta CDR3 rearrangement. Productive Simpson clonality was computed per sample as the square root of Simpson's diversity index over productive rearrangements. The table was pulled from immuneACCESS by TCRdb, which kept in-frame rearrangements only. Such tables lose some clones; where checked, under half of the loss comes from unresolved V genes, and the rest has no known cause. D and trimming come from the DNA, and the V and J calls and clone size come from that table. For this sample there are approximately 130,000 clones; roughly nine tenths appear just once. The ten biggest clones cover 25% to 30% of the sample.

What the work shows at the level of the full study, not this receptor alone: Clinical and demographic metadata were provided uncurated, with the amount varying by source and participant.

Each collaborating institution followed its own protocols to collect whole blood in K2EDTA tubes. Collaborator samples were shipped for TCRbeta analysis as frozen whole blood, isolated PBMCs, or DNA extracted from either sample type. The chain was built from TRBV12-3 or TRBV12-4 and TRBJ1-5; confidence is insufficient to name the D gene. The receptor was derived from a man aged 70 or older with active or convalescent COVID-19. Sequenced: peripheral blood. This receptor has the CDR3 CASRLRERPQHF. The DNA reads TGTGCCAGCAGACTCCGGGAAAGGCCCCAGCATTTT.